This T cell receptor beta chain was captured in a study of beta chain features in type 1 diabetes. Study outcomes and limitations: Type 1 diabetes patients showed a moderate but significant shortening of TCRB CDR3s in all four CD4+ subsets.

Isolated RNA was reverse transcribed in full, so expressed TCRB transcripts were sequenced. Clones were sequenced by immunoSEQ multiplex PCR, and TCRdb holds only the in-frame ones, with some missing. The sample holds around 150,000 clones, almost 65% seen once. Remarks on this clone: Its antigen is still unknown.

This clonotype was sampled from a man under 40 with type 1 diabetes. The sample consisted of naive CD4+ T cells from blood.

The CDR3 nucleotides are TGTGCCAGCAGTTTAGATCGGGGGCTCGGATACGAGCAGTACTTC. This sequence encodes CASSLDRGLGYEQYF. J is TRBJ2-7 and V is TRBV28; D assignment may be TRBD1 or TRBD2 (6 bases each). The CDR3 totals 15 residues. Trimming removed 2 bases at V and 4 bases at J, with 15 bases between. Germline V gene data show CDR1 as MDHEN and CDR2 as SYDVKM.